What follows are 2 T cell receptor beta chains derived from one specimen sequenced in a study of T cells in severe cutaneous drug reactions. The donors had carbamazepine-induced Stevens-Johnson syndrome or toxic epidermal necrolysis. TCR subtype-specific primers in iRepertoire multiplex PCR prepared libraries for bulk and single-cell sequencing. TCRdb reanalyzed the multiplex PCR reads, giving one entry per CDR3 protein sequence and no DNA. Here the sample table reports around 8,000 distinct CDR3 sequences. Input material: cells from a skin blister. These receptors all come from a human donor with a severe cutaneous adverse drug reaction.

This clonotype shows up as medium-sized by frequency. V gene TRBV12-3 or TRBV12-4 combines with J gene TRBJ2-2. The CDR3 has 14 residues. CDR3: CAIEGPRVTGELFF.

Measured by frequency, this clonotype is medium-sized. The V gene is TRBV2, the J gene TRBJ2-1; TCRdb names TRBD1, which stays unverified in the absence of DNA. Germline-derived CDR1 and CDR2 are SNHLY and FYNNEI. This CDR3 has 12 residues. The CDR3 here is CASRPGANEQFF.